The present entry profiles one T cell receptor beta chain with its context. The CDR3 extends over 14 amino acids. Trimming removed 6 bases at V and 5 bases at J, with 14 bases between. Germline V gene sequence: CDR1 LNHDA, CDR2 SQIVND (reference sequence). The sample comes from a study of control samples from healthy donors and cancer patients. Using immunoSEQ multiplex PCR, the repertoire was profiled, and TCRdb retains in-frame clones only, with some absent. Of about 160,000 clones listed, just under 95% were seen once; the top ten hold about 4%. The gene calls are TRBV19 and TRBJ1-3; maybe TRBD1 (5 bases). The sample comprised blood. The TCR was taken from a woman in her fifties or sixties in good health. CDR3 sequence reads: CASRGTGPRNTIYF. CDR3 nucleotides: TGTGCCAGTAGGGGAACGGGACCCAGAAACACCATATATTTT.